The TCR beta chain described here comes from a study of T-cell reconstitution after alpha-beta-depleted transplantation in children. Trimming shortened V by 2 bases and J by 2 bases, and 10 bases separated the two germline ends. Per the germline V gene, CDR1 is DFQATT and CDR2 is SNEGSKA (reference sequence). The CDR3 covers 13 residues. Preparation of the TCRbeta library was carried out with unique molecular identifiers. MiXCR, run by TCRdb on the PCR reads, gives a single entry per CDR3 protein. This table holds 600,000 to 800,000 distinct CDR3 sequences, around 13% found once. This clonotype was seen more than once but under ten times.

The sample was PBMCs, taken before TCRalphabeta/CD19-depleted stem cell transplant. The V gene is TRBV20-1, the J gene TRBJ2-7; D not certain. The clonotype was recovered from a girl aged 2-15 years with congenital amegakaryocytic thrombocytopenia, due to receive a stem cell transplant. CDR3 loop: CSARYQPAYEQYF. The CDR3 nucleotides read TGCAGTGCTAGATATCAGCCAGCCTACGAGCAGTACTTC.